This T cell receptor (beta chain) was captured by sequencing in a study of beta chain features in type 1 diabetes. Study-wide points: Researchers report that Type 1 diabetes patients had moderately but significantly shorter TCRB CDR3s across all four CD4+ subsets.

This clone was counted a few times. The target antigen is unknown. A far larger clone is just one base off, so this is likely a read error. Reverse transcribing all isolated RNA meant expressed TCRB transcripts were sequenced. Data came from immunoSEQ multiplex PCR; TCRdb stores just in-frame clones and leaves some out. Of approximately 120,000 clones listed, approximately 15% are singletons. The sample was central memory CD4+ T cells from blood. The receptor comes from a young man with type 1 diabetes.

CDR3 in DNA: TGTGCCAGTAGGACAGGGATGAACACTGAAGCTTTCTTT. Protein product: CASRTGMNTEAFF. The chain is built from TRBV19 and TRBJ1-1; 7 bases map to TRBD1. V lost 6 bases and J lost 0; bases outside the gene matches: 1. Germline values: CDR1 LNHDA, CDR2 SQIVND (reference sequence). The CDR3 loop spans 13 amino acids.